One sample yielded the 21 T cell receptor beta chains listed below, sequenced in a study of shared clonotypes between healthy human individuals. The naive CD8 subset, CD45RO-negative cells positively selected for CCR7, excluded terminally differentiated effector memory CD45RA+ cells. The method was immunoSEQ multiplex PCR; TCRdb's version includes in-frame clones alone and lacks a portion of them. The sample records millions of clones, more than 85% being singletons. Material for sequencing was naive CD8+ T cells from PBMCs. Receptor source: a man between 18 and 35 years old in good health. Some clones in this sample may be carry-over from other donors' samples.

Comments on this clone: Different DNA sequences within this sample yield the same CDR3. V gene TRBV28 combines with J gene TRBJ1-3; D ambiguous. The V end was cut by 3 bases, the J end by 0 bases, with 6 bases between. CDR1 is MDHEN and CDR2 is SYDVKM in the germline V gene. The CDR3 loop spans 14 amino acids. The CDR3 protein is CASSFAGSGNTIYF. The CDR3 bases are TGTGCCAGCAGTTTCGCAGGCTCTGGAAACACCATATATTTT.

This chain links TRBV15 with TRBJ2-7; no clear D gene. This CDR3 is built from 13 residues. The V and J ends lost 4 bases and 3 bases respectively, with 10 bases between them. Germline assignment: CDR1 LNHNV and CDR2 YYDKDF (reference sequence). The CDR3 nucleotides read TGTGCCACCAGCAAAACAGAGTACTACGAGCAGTACTTC. It translates to CATSKTEYYEQYF. Full variable domain (outside the CDR3, taken from reference TRBV15 and TRBJ2-7): DAMVIQNPRYQVTQFGKPVTLSCSQTLNHNVMYWYQQKSSQAPKLLFHYYDKDFNNEADTPDNFQSRRPNTSFCFLDIRSPGLGDTAMYLCATSKTEYYEQYFGPGTRLTVT.

The V gene is TRBV7-6, the J gene TRBJ1-1; the match to TRBD1 covers 7 bases. With 5 bases clipped from V and 6 bases from J, the junction kept 9 bases outside the gene matches. The CDR3 loop spans 14 amino acids. CDR1 and CDR2 (germline): SGHVS, FNYEAQ. Here the CDR3 reads CASSPRQGAPEAFF. The CDR3 DNA is TGTGCCAGCAGCCCACGACAGGGAGCCCCTGAAGCTTTCTTT.

With regard to this clone: Other DNA sequences in the same sample also yield this CDR3. V gene TRBV27 combines with J gene TRBJ2-7; D unclear. Trimming took off 2 bases at V and 0 bases at J, with 8 bases between the two ends. This CDR3 comprises 14 residues. Germline V gives CDR1 MNHEY, CDR2 SMNVEV (reference sequence). CDR3 in amino acids: CASSLSGDSYEQYF. The DNA for the CDR3 is TGTGCCAGCAGTTTAAGTGGGGACTCCTACGAGCAGTACTTC.

About this clone: This CDR3 is also generated by other DNA sequences in the sample. The chain is built from TRBV28 and TRBJ2-2, with a possible D match to TRBD1 (6 bases). CDR3 length: 14 residues. The V gene lost 6 bases and the J gene lost 1 base, with 9 bases spanning the gap. Germline V lookup: CDR1 MDHEN, CDR2 SYDVKM. In DNA, the CDR3 is TGTGCCAGCAGCTGGGACAAGAACACCGGGGAGCTGTTTTTT. Its protein is CASSWDKNTGELFF. Based on the CDR3 plus reference TRBV28 and TRBJ2-2, the full variable domain is DVKVTQSSRYLVKRTGEKVFLECVQDMDHENMFWYRQDPGLGLRLIYFSYDVKMKEKGDIPEGYSVSREKKERFSLILESASTNQTSMYLCASSWDKNTGELFFGEGSRLTVL.

The rearrangement joins TRBV29-1 to TRBJ1-2; the D is unclear. Germline CDR1 SQVTM, CDR2 ANQGSEA. The V gene lost 6 bases and the J gene lost 6 bases, with 17 bases spanning the gap. This CDR3 is 13 amino acids long. CDR3 amino acids: CSVGPDGTHGYTF. The DNA for the CDR3 is TGCAGCGTGGGCCCTGATGGTACACATGGCTACACCTTC.

V is TRBV19 and J is TRBJ1-5; 9 bases line up with TRBD1. The length of the CDR3 is 16 residues. Trimming cost V 5 bases and J 5 bases; bases outside gene matches: 10. Germline loops: CDR1 LNHDA, CDR2 SQIVND (reference sequence). CDR3 loop: CASSRLRDRVDQPQHF. CDR3 sequence (DNA): TGTGCCAGTAGTCGTCTCCGGGACAGGGTGGATCAGCCCCAGCATTTT.

The J gene is TRBJ2-2, the V gene TRBV7-3; D possibly matches TRBD1 or TRBD2 (5 bases each). Germline V gene sequence: CDR1 SGHTA, CDR2 FQGTGA. V lost 4 bases and J 8 bases, leaving 23 bases between the germline ends. The CDR3 length is 17 residues. The CDR3 DNA sequence: TGTGCCAGCAGCTCCGCCCGGGACGGCTCTCGTGCTGGGGAGCTGTTTTTT. It codes for CASSSARDGSRAGELFF.

This clone was seen only a few times. The chain has TRBV9 and TRBJ2-6; maybe TRBD2 (6 bases). The germline gives CDR1 SGDLS, CDR2 YYNGEE. The CDR3 contains 18 residues. V was cut by 4 bases and J by 1 base, with 18 bases left in between. The CDR3 region is CASSLKQRVPSGANVLTF. Here the CDR3 DNA reads TGTGCCAGCAGCCTAAAACAGCGGGTACCTTCTGGGGCCAACGTCCTGACTTTC.

V usage is TRBV12-5 and J usage is TRBJ2-5; D remains unclear. CDR3 length equals 15 residues. Germline assignment: CDR1 LGHNT and CDR2 FRNRAP. Trimming took off 0 bases at V and 5 bases at J, with 13 bases between the two ends. The CDR3 sequence: CASGLVLGTLETQYF. In DNA, the CDR3 is TGTGCTAGTGGTTTGGTATTAGGCACCCTGGAGACCCAGTACTTC.

Concerning this clone: Other DNA sequences in this specimen translate into the identical CDR3. The J gene is TRBJ2-1, the V gene TRBV18; 13 nucleotides line up with TRBD2. The CDR3 is 16 residues long. CDR1 and CDR2 (germline): KGHSH, LQKENI. Trimming cost V 0 bases and J 4 bases; bases outside gene matches: 0. The CDR3 spells CASSPPGLAGYNEQFF. The CDR3 DNA reads as TGTGCCAGCTCACCACCGGGACTAGCGGGATACAATGAGCAGTTCTTC.

The chain has TRBV5-6 and TRBJ1-1; D possibly corresponds to TRBD1 (5 bases). The germline V and J ends were trimmed by 0 bases and 6 bases, with 9 bases remaining between them. The CDR3 covers 13 residues. The V gene's germline CDR1 is SGHDT and CDR2 YYEEEE. DNA for the CDR3: TGTGCCAGCAGCTTGGGTGGGACCCCTGAAGCTTTCTTT. This codes for CASSLGGTPEAFF.

In this sample, this clone turned up once. The V call is TRBV6-5, the J call TRBJ2-7, with D perhaps matching TRBD2 (6 bases). This CDR3 has 14 amino acids. CDR1 is MNHEY and CDR2 is SVGAGI in the germline V gene. The V and J ends lost 2 bases and 3 bases respectively, with 11 bases between them. The CDR3 sequence: CASSYRDLYYEQYF. DNA of the CDR3: TGTGCCAGCAGTTACCGGGACTTATACTACGAGCAGTACTTC.

In this sample, this clone turned up a few times. The rearrangement uses TRBV6-1 and TRBJ1-2; D unclear. The CDR3 is made up of 14 amino acids. Per germline, CDR1 MNHNS and CDR2 SASEGT. V was trimmed by 1 base and J by 3 bases, leaving 9 bases between them. The DNA of the CDR3 is TGTGCCAGCAGTGAAGGTAATCCGGACTATGGCTACACCTTC. This codes for CASSEGNPDYGYTF.

The chain has TRBV20-1 and TRBJ2-3, with D hard to call. Between the trimmed V and J ends, which lost 4 bases and 7 bases, there was a span of 9 bases. Per the germline V gene, CDR1 is DFQATT and CDR2 is SNEGSKA (reference sequence). This CDR3 spans 11 amino acids. CDR3 loop: CSATDFYTQYF. The CDR3 DNA sequence: TGCAGTGCTACCGACTTCTATACGCAGTATTTT.

This chain joins TRBV29-1 and TRBJ2-3, with 8 positions matching TRBD1. The CDR3 runs to 13 residues. V shed 5 bases and J 6 bases; nucleotides not matched to a gene: 7. CDR1 is SQVTM, CDR2 ANQGSEA, per germline. CDR3 loop: CSVWAGGADTQYF. CDR3 in DNA: TGCAGCGTTTGGGCAGGGGGCGCGGATACGCAGTATTTT.

This chain uses TRBV28 with TRBJ1-4, with TRBD1 matching 8 bases. The CDR3 sequence is 15 residues long. The junction had 9 bases not matched to a gene; V was cut back by 5 bases and J by 7 bases. Germline V gene data show CDR1 as MDHEN and CDR2 as SYDVKM. Here the CDR3 DNA reads TGTGCCAGCAGTCCCGGACAGGGCGTCCCTGAAAAACTGTTTTTT. Translation gives CASSPGQGVPEKLFF. Full variable domain (remainder filled in from reference TRBV28 and TRBJ1-4): DVKVTQSSRYLVKRTGEKVFLECVQDMDHENMFWYRQDPGLGLRLIYFSYDVKMKEKGDIPEGYSVSREKKERFSLILESASTNQTSMYLCASSPGQGVPEKLFFGSGTQLSVL.

The rearrangement joins TRBV6-5 to TRBJ2-1; possibly TRBD2 for D (5 bases). The CDR3 sequence is 15 residues long. The germline V and J ends were trimmed by 7 bases and 3 bases, with 16 bases remaining between them. From germline, CDR1 is MNHEY and CDR2 SVGAGI. Here the CDR3 reads CASTPTGENYNEQFF. CDR3 nucleotides: TGTGCCAGCACCCCCACCGGGGAAAACTACAATGAGCAGTTCTTC.

This chain links TRBV14 with TRBJ1-2; D might be TRBD1 (6 bases). Between the trimmed V and J ends, which lost 0 bases and 5 bases, there was a span of 16 bases. Germline V gene lookup returns CDR1 SGHDN and CDR2 FVKESK. The CDR3 totals 16 residues. As DNA, the CDR3 is TGTGCCAGCAGCCAAGATCGGGGGGCCACCGTTTATGGCTACACCTTC. Translating gives CASSQDRGATVYGYTF.

V and J are TRBV5-6 and TRBJ2-7; D is perhaps TRBD1 or TRBD2 (5 bases each). The CDR3 runs 14 residues. V lost 4 bases to trimming and J lost 6 bases, with 17 bases between them. CDR1 and CDR2 from the germline V gene are SGHDT and YYEEEE. CDR3 loop: CASSPGVLRGEQYF. CDR3 bases: TGTGCCAGCAGCCCCGGTGTTCTGAGGGGCGAGCAGTACTTC.

The chain employs TRBV19 and TRBJ2-4; 14 bases agree with TRBD2. CDR3 length: 18 residues. Germline CDR1 reads LNHDA; CDR2 reads SQIVND (reference sequence). Unmatched junction bases numbered 2, after V lost 1 base and J lost 0 bases. This CDR3 is CASSIGTSGRRAKNIQYF. CDR3 nucleotide sequence: TGTGCCAGTAGTATAGGGACTAGCGGGAGGAGAGCCAAAAACATTCAGTACTTC. Filled out from reference TRBV19 and TRBJ2-4, the complete variable domain reads DGGITQSPKYLFRKEGQNVTLSCEQNLNHDAMYWYRQDPGQGLRLIYYSQIVNDFQKGDIAEGYSVSREKKESFPLTVTSAQKNPTAFYLCASSIGTSGRRAKNIQYFGAGTRLSVL.